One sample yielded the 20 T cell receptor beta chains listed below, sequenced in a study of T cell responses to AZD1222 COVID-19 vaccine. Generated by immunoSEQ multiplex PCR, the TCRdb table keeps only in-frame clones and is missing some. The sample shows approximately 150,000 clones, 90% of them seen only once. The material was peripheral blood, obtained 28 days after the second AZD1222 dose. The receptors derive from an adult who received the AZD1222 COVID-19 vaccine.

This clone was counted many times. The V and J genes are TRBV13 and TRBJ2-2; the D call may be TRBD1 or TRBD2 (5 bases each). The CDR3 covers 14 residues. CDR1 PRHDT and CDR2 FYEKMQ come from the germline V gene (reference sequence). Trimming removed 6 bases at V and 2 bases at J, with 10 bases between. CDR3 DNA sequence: TGTGCCAGCAGGGCCGGGGCTAACACCGGGGAGCTGTTTTTT. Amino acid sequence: CASRAGANTGELFF.

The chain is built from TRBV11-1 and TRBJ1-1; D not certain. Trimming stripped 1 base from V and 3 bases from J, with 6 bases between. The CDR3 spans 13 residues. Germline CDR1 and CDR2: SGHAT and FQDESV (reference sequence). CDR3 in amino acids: CASSLGEDTEAFF. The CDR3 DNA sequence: TGTGCCAGCAGCTTAGGGGAAGACACTGAAGCTTTCTTT.

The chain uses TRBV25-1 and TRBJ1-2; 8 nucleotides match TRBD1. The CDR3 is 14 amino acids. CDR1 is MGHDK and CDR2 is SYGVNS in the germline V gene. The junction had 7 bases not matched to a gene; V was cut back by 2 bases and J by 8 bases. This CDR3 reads CASSEGQGALGYTF. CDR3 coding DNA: TGTGCCAGCAGTGAAGGCCAGGGGGCTCTAGGCTACACCTTC.

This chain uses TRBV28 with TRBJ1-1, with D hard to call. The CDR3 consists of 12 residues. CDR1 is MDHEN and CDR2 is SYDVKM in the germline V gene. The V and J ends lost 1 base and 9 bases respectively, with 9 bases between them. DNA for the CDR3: TGTGCCAGCAGTTTATCGACGATAAAAGCTTTCTTT. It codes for CASSLSTIKAFF.

CDR3 region: CASSPGTGNIQYF. In DNA form, the CDR3 reads TGTGCCAGCTCACCAGGGACAGGGAACATTCAGTACTTC. The V call is TRBV18, the J call TRBJ2-4; 9 nucleotides line up with TRBD1. The CDR3 extends over 13 amino acids. Germline CDR1 is KGHSH and CDR2 is LQKENI. V trimming: 2 bases; J trimming: 7 bases; junction bases outside the gene matches: 0.

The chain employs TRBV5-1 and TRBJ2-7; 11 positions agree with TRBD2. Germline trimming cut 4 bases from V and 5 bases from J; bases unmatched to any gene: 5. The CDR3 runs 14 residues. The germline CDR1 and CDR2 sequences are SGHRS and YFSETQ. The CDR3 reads CASSPTSGRDEQYF. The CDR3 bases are TGCGCCAGCAGCCCAACTAGCGGGAGAGACGAGCAGTACTTC.

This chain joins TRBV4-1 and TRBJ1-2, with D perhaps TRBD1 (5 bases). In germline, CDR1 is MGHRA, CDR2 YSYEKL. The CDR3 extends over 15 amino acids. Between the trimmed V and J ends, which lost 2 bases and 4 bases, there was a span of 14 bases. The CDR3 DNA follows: TGCGCCAGCAGCCAAAACCTAGGGGCCCCCTATGGCTACACCTTC. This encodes CASSQNLGAPYGYTF.

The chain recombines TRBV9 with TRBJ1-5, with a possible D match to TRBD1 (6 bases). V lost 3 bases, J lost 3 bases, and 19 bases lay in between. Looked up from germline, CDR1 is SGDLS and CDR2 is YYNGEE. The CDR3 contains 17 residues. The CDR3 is CASSATRQVWDNQPQHF. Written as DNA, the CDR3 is TGTGCCAGCAGCGCGACGAGACAGGTGTGGGACAATCAGCCCCAGCATTTT.

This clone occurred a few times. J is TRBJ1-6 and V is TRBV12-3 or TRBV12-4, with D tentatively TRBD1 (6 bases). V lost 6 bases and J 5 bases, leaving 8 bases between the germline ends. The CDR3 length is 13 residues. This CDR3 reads CASRGQDNSPLHF. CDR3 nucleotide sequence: TGTGCCAGCAGGGGACAAGATAATTCACCCCTCCACTTT.

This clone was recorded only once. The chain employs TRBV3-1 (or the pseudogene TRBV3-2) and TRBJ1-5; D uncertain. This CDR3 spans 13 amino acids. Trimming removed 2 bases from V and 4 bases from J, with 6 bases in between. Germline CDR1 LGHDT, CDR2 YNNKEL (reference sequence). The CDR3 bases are TGTGCCAGCAGCCAATCGAGAAATCAGCCCCAGCATTTT. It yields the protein CASSQSRNQPQHF.

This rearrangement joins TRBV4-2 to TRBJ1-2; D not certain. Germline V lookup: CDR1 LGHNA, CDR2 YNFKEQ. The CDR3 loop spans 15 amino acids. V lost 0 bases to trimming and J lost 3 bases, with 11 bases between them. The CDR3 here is CASSQDAGGDYGYTF. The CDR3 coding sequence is TGTGCCAGCAGCCAAGATGCCGGAGGAGACTATGGCTACACCTTC.

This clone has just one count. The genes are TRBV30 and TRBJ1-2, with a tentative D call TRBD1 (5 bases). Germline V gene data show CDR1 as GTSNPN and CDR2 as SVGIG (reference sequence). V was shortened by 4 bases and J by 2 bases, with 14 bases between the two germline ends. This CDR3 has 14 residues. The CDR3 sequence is CAWKTGRINYGYTF. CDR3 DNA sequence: TGTGCCTGGAAAACGGGACGGATAAACTATGGCTACACCTTC.

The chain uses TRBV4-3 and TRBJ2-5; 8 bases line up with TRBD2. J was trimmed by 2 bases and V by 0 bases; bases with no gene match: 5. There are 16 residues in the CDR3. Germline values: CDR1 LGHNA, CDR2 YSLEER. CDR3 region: CASSQEGGRTQETQYF. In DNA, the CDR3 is TGCGCCAGCAGCCAAGAAGGCGGGAGGACTCAAGAGACCCAGTACTTC.

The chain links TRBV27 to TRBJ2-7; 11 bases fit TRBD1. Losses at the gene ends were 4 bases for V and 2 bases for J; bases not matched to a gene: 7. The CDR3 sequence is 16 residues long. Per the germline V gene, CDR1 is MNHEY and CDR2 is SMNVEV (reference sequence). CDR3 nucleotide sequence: TGTGCCAGCAGTTGGTATGGGACAGGGGGGACCTACGAGCAGTACTTC. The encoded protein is CASSWYGTGGTYEQYF.

The CDR3 loop reads CASSLDVRRGRAYEQYF. CDR3 sequence (DNA): TGTGCCAGCAGCTTGGATGTGCGGCGGGGGCGGGCGTACGAGCAGTACTTC. The rearrangement uses TRBV5-4 and TRBJ2-7; a weak D match, TRBD2 (7 bases). Germline V gives CDR1 SGHNT, CDR2 YYREEE (reference sequence). The CDR3 spans 17 residues. The V gene lost 0 bases and the J gene lost 4 bases, with 20 bases spanning the gap. Together with reference TRBV5-4 and TRBJ2-7, the CDR3 gives the full variable domain: ETGVTQSPTHLIKTRGQQVTLRCSSQSGHNTVSWYQQALGQGPQFIFQYYREEENGRGNFPPRFSGLQFPNYSSELNVNALELDDSALYLCASSLDVRRGRAYEQYFGPGTRLTVT.

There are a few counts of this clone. Here the CDR3 DNA reads TGTGCCAGCAGTTTCGGCCAGGTTAACACCGGGGAGCTGTTTTTT. Protein: CASSFGQVNTGELFF. The chain has TRBV6-2 or TRBV6-3 and TRBJ2-2; D is uncertain. The germline V gene has CDR1 MNHEY and CDR2 SVGEGT. Trimming removed 4 bases from V and 2 bases from J, with 11 bases in between. The CDR3 has 15 amino acids.

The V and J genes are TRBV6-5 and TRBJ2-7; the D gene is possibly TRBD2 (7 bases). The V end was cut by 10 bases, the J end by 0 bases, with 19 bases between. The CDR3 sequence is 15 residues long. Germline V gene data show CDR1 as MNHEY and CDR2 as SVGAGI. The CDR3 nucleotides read TGTGCCACCCAAGGGGGGGGACCGTCCTCCTACGAGCAGTACTTC. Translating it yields CATQGGGPSSYEQYF.

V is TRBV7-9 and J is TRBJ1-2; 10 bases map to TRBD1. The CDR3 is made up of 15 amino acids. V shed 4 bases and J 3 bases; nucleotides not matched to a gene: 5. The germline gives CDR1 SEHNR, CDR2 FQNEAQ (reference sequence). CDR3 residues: CASSSPDRGDYGYTF. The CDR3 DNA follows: TGTGCCAGCAGCTCACCGGACAGGGGGGACTATGGCTACACCTTC.

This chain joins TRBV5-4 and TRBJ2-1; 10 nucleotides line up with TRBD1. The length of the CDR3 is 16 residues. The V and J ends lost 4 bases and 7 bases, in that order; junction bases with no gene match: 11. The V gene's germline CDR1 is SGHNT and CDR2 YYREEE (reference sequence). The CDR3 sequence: CASSRGQGGSGNEQFF. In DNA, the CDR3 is TGTGCCAGCAGCCGTGGACAGGGGGGAAGTGGTAATGAGCAGTTCTTC. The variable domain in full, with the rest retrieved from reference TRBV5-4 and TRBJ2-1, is ETGVTQSPTHLIKTRGQQVTLRCSSQSGHNTVSWYQQALGQGPQFIFQYYREEENGRGNFPPRFSGLQFPNYSSELNVNALELDDSALYLCASSRGQGGSGNEQFFGPGTRLTVL.

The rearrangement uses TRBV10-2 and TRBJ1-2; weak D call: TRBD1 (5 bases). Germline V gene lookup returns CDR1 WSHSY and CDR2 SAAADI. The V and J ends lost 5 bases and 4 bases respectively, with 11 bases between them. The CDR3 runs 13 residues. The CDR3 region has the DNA TGCGCCAGCAGTCGGGGGGAGATCTATGGCTACACCTTC. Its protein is CASSRGEIYGYTF.